These T cell receptor beta chains were read from a single sample in a study of PD-1 blockade in classical Hodgkin lymphoma. Assay used: immunoSEQ multiplex PCR; TCRdb lists only in-frame clones, some missing. The table lists about 86,000 clones, roughly nine tenths of them singletons, with about 10% in the top ten. This specimen consisted of peripheral blood mononuclear cells (PBMCs), obtained before the second cycle of nivolumab. The receptors shown here come from a human donor with classical Hodgkin lymphoma. Each CDR3 is given with its conserved first and last residue. Each record gives: J gene, clone size, V gene, D gene, CDR3 protein, CDR3 DNA. D genes are given only for firm matches. Clone size is given for some rows only: seen once, a few or many times, or a class if the clone is expanded.

>TRBJ2-5|few|TRBV11-2|.
CASSFSSGGPGETQYF
TGTGCCAGCAGCTTTTCCTCCGGGGGGCCGGGGGAGACCCAGTACTTC
>TRBJ1-5|.|TRBV2|.
CASSEAYSNQPQHF
TGTGCCAGCAGTGAGGCATATAGCAATCAGCCCCAGCATTTT
>TRBJ2-3|.|TRBV10-3|.
CAISGEGASDTQYF
TGTGCCATCAGTGGGGAGGGGGCGTCAGATACGCAGTATTTT
>TRBJ2-2|.|TRBV7-6|.
CASSSTERGANTGELFF
TGTGCCAGCAGCTCAACCGAAAGAGGGGCGAACACCGGGGAGCTGTTTTTT
>TRBJ2-3|.|TRBV19|TRBD1
CASSIEARGDTQYF
TGTGCCAGTAGTATCGAGGCCAGGGGGGATACGCAGTATTTT
>TRBJ2-6|.|TRBV11-2|.
CASSPPPSGAGANVLTF
TGTGCCAGCAGCCCACCGCCCTCAGGGGCTGGGGCCAACGTCCTGACTTTC
>TRBJ2-6|.|TRBV18|.
CASSPIRDPNPSGANVLTF
TGTGCCAGCTCACCGATCAGGGACCCCAACCCCTCTGGGGCCAACGTCCTGACTTTC
>TRBJ1-1|.|TRBV6-6|.
CASSYPEVNTEAFF
TGTGCCAGCAGTTACCCAGAGGTGAACACTGAAGCTTTCTTT
>TRBJ1-5|.|TRBV6-6|.
CASSYGGVNQPQHF
TGTGCCAGCAGTTACGGGGGGGTGAATCAGCCCCAGCATTTT
>TRBJ1-5|.|TRBV5-1|.
CASSPGDAANQPQHF
TGCGCCAGCAGCCCTGGGGACGCCGCCAATCAGCCCCAGCATTTT
>TRBJ1-6|.|TRBV9|.
CASSVAGQTNNSPLHF
TGTGCCAGCAGCGTAGCTGGGCAGACTAATAATTCACCCCTCCACTTT
>TRBJ2-3|.|TRBV7-6|.
CASSLADTDTQYF
TGTGCCAGCAGCTTAGCGGACACAGATACGCAGTATTTT
>TRBJ1-3|.|TRBV9|.
CASSANTGHLGNTIYF
TGTGCCAGCAGCGCCAATACGGGACACCTTGGAAACACCATATATTTT
>TRBJ2-1|.|TRBV28|TRBD2
CASSFGTSGNSYNEQFF
TGTGCCAGCAGTTTCGGGACTAGCGGTAATTCCTACAATGAGCAGTTCTTC
>TRBJ2-3|.|TRBV5-4|.
CASSFGSTDTQYF
TGTGCCAGCAGCTTCGGGAGCACAGATACGCAGTATTTT
>TRBJ2-2|.|TRBV6-1|TRBD2
CASISSGTNTGELFF
TGTGCCAGCATTTCAAGCGGGACGAACACCGGGGAGCTGTTTTTT
>TRBJ1-4|.|TRBV18|TRBD1
CASSPTFGQGDEKLFF
TGTGCCAGCTCACCAACGTTCGGACAGGGAGATGAAAAACTGTTTTTT
>TRBJ2-1|.|TRBV11-3|TRBD2
CASSLHGGANEQFF
TGTGCCAGCAGCCTCCACGGGGGGGCTAATGAGCAGTTCTTC
>TRBJ2-7|.|TRBV7-9|.
CASSPNSGYEQYF
TGTGCCAGCAGCCCCAACTCTGGCTACGAGCAGTACTTC
>TRBJ1-6|.|TRBV11-3|TRBD1
CASSLTGTGNSPLHF
TGTGCCAGCAGCTTAACCGGGACAGGAAATTCACCCCTCCACTTT
>TRBJ2-7|once|TRBV10-3|TRBD1
CAISGTGQATGEQYF
TGTGCCATCAGTGGGACCGGACAGGCGACCGGCGAGCAGTACTTC
>TRBJ2-7|.|TRBV28|TRBD1
CASSLTGESYEQYF
TGTGCCAGCAGCCTAACAGGGGAGTCCTACGAGCAGTACTTC
>TRBJ1-3|.|TRBV7-9|TRBD1
CASSPTPGQGYPGNTIYF
TGTGCCAGCAGCCCCACCCCGGGACAGGGGTATCCTGGAAACACCATATATTTT
>TRBJ1-6|.|TRBV7-2|TRBD1
CASRGTGERSPLHF
TGTGCCAGCAGGGGGACAGGAGAAAGATCACCCCTCCACTTT
>TRBJ2-1|.|TRBV11-3|.
CASSLGAGSEQFF
TGTGCCAGCAGCTTAGGAGCCGGGAGTGAGCAGTTCTTC
>TRBJ2-3|.|TRBV5-4|TRBD1
CASRQAPGQSTDTQYF
TGTGCCAGCAGACAAGCTCCGGGACAGAGCACAGATACGCAGTATTTT
>TRBJ2-1|.|TRBV7-2|TRBD2
CASRWKRGTSGSSYNEQFF
TGTGCCAGCAGATGGAAAAGGGGAACGAGCGGGAGCTCCTACAATGAGCAGTTCTTC
>TRBJ2-7|.|TRBV5-1|TRBD2
CASSLGVTSGSNEQYF
TGCGCCAGCAGCTTGGGGGTGACTAGCGGGAGCAACGAGCAGTACTTC
>TRBJ2-7|.|TRBV5-4|.
CASSLVGQGVSYEQYF
TGTGCCAGCAGCTTGGTGGGGCAGGGAGTCTCCTACGAGCAGTACTTC
>TRBJ2-7|.|TRBV4-1|TRBD1
CASSQRTGGYEQYF
TGCGCCAGCAGCCAACGGACAGGGGGCTACGAGCAGTACTTC
>TRBJ2-6|.|TRBV27|.
CASSIRQYLSGANVLTF
TGTGCCAGCAGTATACGACAATACCTCTCTGGGGCCAACGTCCTGACTTTC
>TRBJ1-5|once|TRBV28|TRBD1
CASSLWDRSNQPQHF
TGTGCCAGCAGTTTGTGGGACAGAAGCAATCAGCCCCAGCATTTT
>TRBJ2-1|.|TRBV28|TRBD2
CASSIGREGWNEQFF
TGTGCCAGCAGTATAGGGCGGGAGGGCTGGAATGAGCAGTTCTTC
>TRBJ1-5|.|TRBV28|.
CASSLPQGSLWGQPQHF
TGTGCCAGCAGTCTACCTCAAGGGTCGCTCTGGGGTCAGCCCCAGCATTTT
>TRBJ2-1|.|TRBV11-1|TRBD2
CASSLVAGGGNEQFF
TGTGCCAGCAGCTTAGTAGCGGGAGGAGGGAATGAGCAGTTCTTC
>TRBJ2-7|.|TRBV7-2|.
CASSSSDMTYEQYF
TGTGCCAGCAGCTCCTCTGACATGACATACGAGCAGTACTTC
>TRBJ1-2|.|TRBV28|TRBD1
CASRTSGQPYGYTF
TGTGCCAGCAGAACCTCGGGACAGCCTTATGGCTACACCTTC
>TRBJ2-7|.|TRBV18|.
CASSPTRDFLTYEQYF
TGTGCCAGCTCACCAACGCGAGACTTTCTTACCTACGAGCAGTACTTC
>TRBJ2-7|.|TRBV6-1|TRBD2
CASSPGTSGTYEQYF
TGTGCCAGCAGTCCTGGGACTAGCGGTACCTACGAGCAGTACTTC
>TRBJ1-4|.|TRBV5-1|TRBD1
CASSLAPKGADEKLFF
TGCGCCAGCAGCTTAGCTCCAAAGGGGGCGGATGAAAAACTGTTTTTT
>TRBJ2-7|.|TRBV14|.
CASSQVSGVGEQYF
TGTGCCAGCAGCCAAGTTTCGGGAGTGGGTGAGCAGTACTTC
>TRBJ2-1|.|TRBV27|TRBD2
CASSLIPLAGGRGNEQFF
TGTGCCAGCAGTTTGATCCCATTAGCGGGAGGGCGGGGGAATGAGCAGTTCTTC
>TRBJ2-4|.|TRBV20-1|.
CSARSQNIQYF
TGCAGTGCTAGAAGCCAAAACATTCAGTACTTC
>TRBJ1-6|.|TRBV10-3|.
CAIGTDYNSPLHF
TGTGCCATCGGGACCGACTATAATTCACCCCTCCACTTT
>TRBJ2-5|.|TRBV28|.
CASSSPPDQETQYF
TGTGCCAGCTCCTCCCCGCCAGACCAAGAGACCCAGTACTTC